A single sample is the source of the 32 T cell receptor beta chains below, sequenced in a study of T cells after yellow fever vaccination. In TCRdb, the 5' RACE reads were re-called with MiXCR into one record per CDR3 protein. The repertoire consists of around 300,000 distinct CDR3 sequences, with roughly 4.3% occurring once and the leading ten covering about 22%. Sequenced material: PBMCs, taken 5 days after the yellow fever booster vaccination. The receptors come from a man between 18 and 35 years old who received the YFV17D yellow fever vaccine.

The sample holds many counts of this clonotype. V gene TRBV29-1 combines with J gene TRBJ1-4; the D gene is possibly TRBD1 (5 bases). Germline V gene lookup returns CDR1 SQVTM and CDR2 ANQGSEA. Trimming shortened V by 2 bases and J by 5 bases, and 9 bases separated the two germline ends. The CDR3 extends over 13 amino acids. CDR3 residues: CSVEPAGNEKLFF. In nucleotides, the CDR3 is TGCAGCGTTGAACCGGCAGGGAATGAAAAACTGTTTTTT.

This clonotype appeared many times. The CDR3: CASSRGDRNEQFF. The CDR3 bases are TGCGCCAGCAGCCGGGGCGACCGCAATGAGCAGTTCTTC. The chain carries TRBV5-1 and TRBJ2-1, with D perhaps assigned TRBD1 or TRBD2 (5 bases each). The CDR3 extends over 13 amino acids. Trimming shortened V by 4 bases and J by 6 bases, and 11 bases separated the two germline ends. Germline V gene sequence: CDR1 SGHRS, CDR2 YFSETQ.

At least ten counts were recorded for this clonotype. The V gene is TRBV28, the J gene TRBJ2-7, with 7 bases identical to TRBD1. CDR1 is MDHEN, CDR2 SYDVKM, per germline. The junction had 2 bases not matched to a gene; V was cut back by 3 bases and J by 3 bases. The CDR3 consists of 13 residues. Here the CDR3 DNA reads TGTGCCAGCAGTTTGGGACAGTACTACGAGCAGTACGTC. It encodes CASSLGQYYEQYV.

This clonotype was counted only a few times. The J gene is TRBJ2-3, the V gene TRBV3-1; possible D gene TRBD2, 5 bases. Per the germline V gene, CDR1 is LGHDT and CDR2 is YNNKEL (reference sequence). V gave up 4 bases and J gave up 2 bases, with 16 bases separating them. The CDR3 spans 16 residues. CDR3: CASSPPSSANTDTQYF. CDR3 bases: TGTGCCAGCAGCCCCCCGAGTAGCGCAAACACAGATACGCAGTATTTT.

V gene TRBV12-3 or TRBV12-4 combines with J gene TRBJ1-1; D unresolved. The CDR3 extends over 13 amino acids. Trimming took off 2 bases at V and 0 bases at J, with 4 bases between the two ends. As DNA, the CDR3 is TGTGCCAGCAGTTTAATCCTGAACACTGAAGCTTTCTTT. It encodes CASSLILNTEAFF.

The gene calls are TRBV6-2 or TRBV6-3 and TRBJ2-1; TRBD2 matches at 13 bases. CDR1 and CDR2 (germline): MNHEY, SVGEGT. The V segment lost 7 bases and the J segment 7 bases; nucleotides outside the gene matches: 16. The CDR3 spans 18 residues. In nucleotides, the CDR3 is TGTGCCAGCATCTGGCGACTAGCGGGGGGCGGAGAGAGGAATGAGCAGTTCTTC. As protein: CASIWRLAGGGERNEQFF.

This clonotype showed up just a few times. This chain links TRBV10-3 with TRBJ2-5, with 9 nucleotides matching TRBD1. V lost 2 bases, J lost 5 bases, and 3 bases stayed unmatched. CDR3 length: 14 amino acids. The germline V gene has CDR1 ENHRY and CDR2 SYGVKD. CDR3 amino acids: CAISETGGLETQYF. Here the CDR3 DNA reads TGTGCCATCAGTGAGACAGGGGGCCTGGAGACCCAGTACTTC.

This rearrangement joins TRBV7-9 to TRBJ1-1; TRBD1 is a possible D gene (6 bases). There are 14 residues in the CDR3. CDR1 and CDR2 (germline): SEHNR, FQNEAQ (reference sequence). Trimming removed 1 base at V and 5 bases at J, with 11 bases between. CDR3 residues: CASSLVGGATEAFF. In DNA form, the CDR3 reads TGTGCCAGCAGCTTAGTTGGGGGGGCAACTGAAGCTTTCTTT.

The chain is built from TRBV7-9 and TRBJ1-5, with a weak D call TRBD1 (5 bases). CDR3 length: 15 amino acids. Per germline, CDR1 SEHNR and CDR2 FQNEAQ (reference sequence). V was trimmed by 6 bases and J by 3 bases, leaving 15 bases between them. The CDR3 nucleotides read TGTGCCAGCAGTCCGCCGGGACCCTCCAATCAGCCCCAGCATTTT. It codes for CASSPPGPSNQPQHF. Using reference TRBV7-9 and TRBJ1-5 for the parts outside the CDR3, the full variable domain is DTGVSQNPRHKITKRGQNVTFRCDPISEHNRLYWYRQTLGQGPEFLTYFQNEAQLEKSRLLSDRFSAERPKGSFSTLEIQRTEQGDSAMYLCASSPPGPSNQPQHFGDGTRLSIL.

This clonotype showed up many times. This chain links TRBV5-1 with TRBJ2-5; perhaps D is TRBD1 or TRBD2 (6 bases each). V was cut by 3 bases and J by 3 bases, with 9 bases left in between. The CDR3 consists of 13 residues. Germline V gene lookup returns CDR1 SGHRS and CDR2 YFSETQ. For the CDR3, the DNA is TGCGCCAGCAGCTCGGGGGCGAAAGAGACCCAGTACTTC. Protein sequence: CASSSGAKETQYF.

This clonotype occurred many times. The CDR3 region is CASSPYGGNEQFF. The CDR3 bases are TGCGCCAGCAGTCCCTACGGGGGAAATGAGCAGTTCTTC. The gene calls are TRBV5-1 and TRBJ2-1, with D perhaps TRBD2 (6 bases). Trimming stripped 5 bases from V and 7 bases from J, with 13 bases between. This CDR3 has 13 residues. Looked up from germline, CDR1 is SGHRS and CDR2 is YFSETQ.

This clonotype was recorded at least ten times. V and J are TRBV27 and TRBJ2-1, with 9 bases fitting TRBD2. After removal of 10 bases from V and 4 bases from J, the junction contained 8 bases not matched to a gene. The CDR3 sequence is 14 residues long. The germline V gene has CDR1 MNHEY and CDR2 SMNVEV (reference sequence). DNA of the CDR3: TGTGCCACCACCCTAGCGGGGAATTACAATGAGCAGTTCTTC. This gives the protein CATTLAGNYNEQFF.

The rearrangement joins TRBV27 to TRBJ2-3, with TRBD2 matching 8 bases. V trimming: 2 bases; J trimming: 1 base; junction bases outside the gene matches: 8. The germline gives CDR1 MNHEY, CDR2 SMNVEV (reference sequence). The CDR3 spans 17 residues. The CDR3 DNA reads as TGTGCCAGCAGTTTAGACGTGCCGGGGGGGGGCACAGATACGCAGTATTTT. It specifies CASSLDVPGGGTDTQYF.

The chain uses TRBV12-5 and TRBJ2-2, with D unresolved. CDR3 length: 15 amino acids. Germline V CDR1 and CDR2: LGHNT, FRNRAP. The ends were cut back, 0 bases at V and 3 bases at J, with 8 bases in the middle. The CDR3 region has the DNA TGTGCTAGTGGTTTGGTACCCAGCCACACCGGGGAGCTGTTTTTT. Translated: CASGLVPSHTGELFF.

The rearrangement joins TRBV9 to TRBJ2-3; TRBD2 matches 8 bases. CDR1 and CDR2 (germline): SGDLS, YYNGEE. There are 15 residues in the CDR3. The J segment lost 2 bases and the V segment lost 3 bases, leaving 5 bases of the junction unmatched. CDR3 sequence (DNA): TGTGCCAGCAGCGCTTCGGGGGGGATCACAGATACGCAGTATTTT. This gives the protein CASSASGGITDTQYF.

This clonotype has at least ten counts. The genes are TRBV3-1 and TRBJ2-1; no firm D call. The CDR3 is made up of 12 amino acids. Germline V gives CDR1 LGHDT, CDR2 YNNKEL (reference sequence). Trimming cost V 3 bases and J 4 bases, with 4 bases left between them. This CDR3 is CASSQGYNEQFF. CDR3 bases: TGTGCCAGCAGCCAGGGATACAATGAGCAGTTCTTC.

This chain's CDR3 is CASRSGGGASYEQYV. The CDR3 DNA reads TGTGCCAGCAGGTCGGGCGGGGGGGCCTCCTACGAGCAGTACGTC. The V call is TRBV6-1, the J call TRBJ2-7; 9 bases fit TRBD2. The CDR3 is made up of 15 amino acids. The V segment lost 6 bases and the J segment 0 bases; nucleotides outside the gene matches: 6. Germline CDR1 MNHNS, CDR2 SASEGT.

The V gene is TRBV7-2, the J gene TRBJ2-5, with 7 bases that match TRBD1. Germline assignment: CDR1 SGHTA and CDR2 FQGNSA. The CDR3 is 14 amino acids. J was trimmed by 3 bases and V by 5 bases; bases with no gene match: 6. CDR3 region: CASSDLGTEETQYF. Written as DNA, the CDR3 is TGTGCCAGCAGCGACCTCGGGACAGAAGAGACCCAGTACTTC.

This clonotype came up many times. V usage is TRBV3-1 and J usage is TRBJ2-1, with a weak D call TRBD2 (6 bases). The CDR3 runs to 14 residues. Germline V gene lookup returns CDR1 LGHDT and CDR2 YNNKEL (reference sequence). Trimming left V 0 bases short and J 15 bases short, with 18 bases between. CDR3 nucleotides: TGTGCCAGCAGCCAAGACGGCTTGGACTACCAGTCGTTCTTC. Amino acids: CASSQDGLDYQSFF.

This clonotype was seen a few times. The rearrangement uses TRBV4-3 and TRBJ2-7; a weak D match, TRBD2 (5 bases). The CDR3 covers 15 residues. V was cut by 0 bases and J by 2 bases, with 11 bases left in between. Germline assignment: CDR1 LGHNA and CDR2 YSLEER. The CDR3 is CASSQESGRPYEQYF. The CDR3 region has the DNA TGCGCCAGCAGCCAAGAAAGCGGACGGCCCTACGAGCAGTACTTC.

This clonotype appeared a few times. V gene TRBV24-1 combines with J gene TRBJ2-7; no clear D gene. This CDR3 is built from 14 residues. Per germline, CDR1 KGHDR and CDR2 SFDVKD. Trimming shortened V by 0 bases and J by 1 base, and 6 bases separated the two germline ends. The CDR3 region is CATSDLGGSYEQYF. The CDR3 bases are TGTGCCACCAGTGATTTGGGCGGATCCTACGAGCAGTACTTC.

This clonotype appeared many times. This sequence joins TRBV4-1 and TRBJ2-7; 15 nucleotides match TRBD2. The CDR3 totals 17 residues. Germline CDR1 reads MGHRA; CDR2 reads YSYEKL. The J segment lost 4 bases and the V segment lost 3 bases, leaving 7 bases of the junction unmatched. CDR3 protein: CASSHTVGTSGRYEQYF. The DNA of the CDR3 is TGCGCCAGCAGCCATACGGTTGGGACTAGCGGGAGGTACGAGCAGTACTTC.

This clonotype has ten or more counts. V is TRBV11-2 and J is TRBJ2-3, with a possible D match to TRBD2 (5 bases). The germline gives CDR1 SGHAT, CDR2 FQNNGV. V gave up 5 bases and J gave up 2 bases, with 17 bases separating them. The CDR3 runs 16 residues. CDR3 loop: CASSPRSGYNTDTQYF. The CDR3 coding sequence is TGTGCCAGCAGCCCACGGAGCGGCTACAACACAGATACGCAGTATTTT.

This clonotype was seen ten or more times. The rearrangement links TRBV7-2 to TRBJ2-5, with D perhaps matching TRBD2 (6 bases). This CDR3 has 16 amino acids. Germline V gene sequence: CDR1 SGHTA, CDR2 FQGNSA. V shed 5 bases and J shed 4 bases, with 20 bases lying between them. CDR3 bases: TGTGCCAGCAGCCTAACGAGGGGAGGATGGGTAGAGACCCAGTACTTC. This translates into CASSLTRGGWVETQYF.

The V gene is TRBV20-1, the J gene TRBJ1-6; tentatively, D is TRBD1 (6 bases). The V end lost 4 bases, the J end lost 10 bases, and 20 bases lay between the germline ends. This CDR3 spans 15 amino acids. Looked up from germline, CDR1 is DFQATT and CDR2 is SNEGSKA (reference sequence). CDR3: CSANNPQGRGSPLHF. The CDR3, as DNA: TGCAGTGCTAACAACCCCCAGGGGCGAGGATCACCCCTCCACTTT.

The V and J genes are TRBV9 and TRBJ1-1; tentatively, D is TRBD1 (6 bases). This CDR3 has 16 residues. The germline V and J ends were trimmed by 4 bases and 0 bases, with 16 bases remaining between them. CDR1 and CDR2 (germline): SGDLS, YYNGEE. Written as DNA, the CDR3 is TGTGCCAGCAGCCCCCGGAGGGGGTTCATGAACACTGAAGCTTTCTTT. This gives the protein CASSPRRGFMNTEAFF.

This clonotype showed up many times. This chain joins TRBV11-2 and TRBJ2-5; D unresolved. The germline gives CDR1 SGHAT, CDR2 FQNNGV. V lost 0 bases and J 2 bases, leaving 10 bases between the germline ends. The CDR3 is 15 residues long. As DNA, the CDR3 is TGTGCCAGCAGCTTAGAGTGGTCCGGACAAGAGACCCAGTACTTC. This gives the protein CASSLEWSGQETQYF.

Many counts were recorded for this clonotype. The CDR3 coding sequence is TGTGCCAGCGGCCAGCGGGGGGATTACAATGAGCAGTTCTTC. Translating gives CASGQRGDYNEQFF. The V call is TRBV6-2 or TRBV6-3, the J call TRBJ2-1; 9 nucleotides line up with TRBD2. The germline CDR1 and CDR2 sequences are MNHEY and SVGEGT. With 8 bases clipped from V and 4 bases from J, the junction kept 6 bases outside the gene matches. The CDR3 covers 14 residues.

This sequence joins TRBV10-3 and TRBJ2-3; 11 bases match TRBD2. Trimming cost V 6 bases and J 8 bases; bases outside gene matches: 4. Germline V lookup: CDR1 ENHRY, CDR2 SYGVKD. The CDR3 has 13 residues. This chain's CDR3 is CAIRAGTSGTQYF. In nucleotides, the CDR3 is TGTGCCATCAGGGCCGGGACTAGCGGTACGCAGTATTTT.

The table lists this clonotype with many counts. The rearrangement joins TRBV7-9 to TRBJ1-1, with 9 nucleotides matching TRBD1. CDR1 SEHNR and CDR2 FQNEAQ come from the germline V gene (reference sequence). The CDR3 sequence is 16 residues long. With V trimmed by 4 bases and J by 3 bases, 9 bases remained unmatched. The CDR3 sequence: CASSSRQGVLYTEAFF. Here the CDR3 DNA reads TGTGCCAGCAGCTCCCGACAGGGGGTTCTGTACACTGAAGCTTTCTTT.

This clonotype was seen a handful of times. V is TRBV12-2 and J is TRBJ2-7. TRBV12-2 is deemed a pseudogene. CDR3 length: 17 residues. The CDR3 nucleotides are TGTGCAAGTCGCCCGGTATGGGGTGGTCGGAGGACCTACGAGCAGTACTTC. Encoded protein: CASRPVWGGRRTYEQYF.

There are a few counts of this clonotype. The V and J genes are TRBV12-5 and TRBJ2-6, with D possibly being TRBD1 (5 bases). The length of the CDR3 is 15 residues. Trimming took off 0 bases at V and 2 bases at J, with 5 bases between the two ends. Germline CDR1 reads LGHNT; CDR2 reads FRNRAP. CDR3 sequence reads: CASGLVGAGANVLTF. Written as DNA, the CDR3 is TGTGCTAGTGGTTTGGTAGGGGCTGGGGCCAACGTCCTGACTTTC.